These 4 T cell receptor beta chains came from one sample sequenced in a study of PD-1 blockade in classical Hodgkin lymphoma. Following autologous stem cell transplantation, relapse occurred in every patient, and exposure to brentuximab vedotin varied. Assay used: immunoSEQ multiplex PCR; TCRdb lists only in-frame clones, some missing. Of some 65,000 clones in the sample, about two thirds were seen once. The specimen was peripheral blood mononuclear cells (PBMCs), collected before the second cycle of nivolumab. All receptors come from a human donor with classical Hodgkin lymphoma.

This clone occurred a few times. The chain has TRBV7-8 and TRBJ1-5, with D uncertain. V lost 5 bases, J lost 5 bases, and 10 bases lay in between. The length of the CDR3 is 13 residues. The germline V gene has CDR1 SGHVS and CDR2 FQNEAQ. DNA of the CDR3: TGTGCCAGCAGCCTCTGGACCGATCAGCCCCAGCATTTT. Protein sequence: CASSLWTDQPQHF. Filled out from reference TRBV7-8 and TRBJ1-5, the complete variable domain reads GAGVSQSPRYKVAKRGQDVALRCDPISGHVSLFWYQQALGQGPEFLTYFQNEAQLDKSGLPSDRFFAERPEGSVSTLKIQRTQQEDSAVYLCASSLWTDQPQHFGDGTRLSIL.

This clone was detected only a few times. The V and J genes are TRBV6-5 and TRBJ1-5; D gene unclear. CDR3 length: 13 amino acids. V gave up 5 bases and J gave up 7 bases, with 12 bases separating them. Germline CDR1 and CDR2: MNHEY and SVGAGI. Here the CDR3 reads CASSTGLGQPQHF. The CDR3, as DNA: TGTGCCAGCAGTACTGGGTTGGGGCAGCCCCAGCATTTT.

The gene calls are TRBV5-1 and TRBJ1-2, with a weak D call TRBD1 (5 bases). The germline gives CDR1 SGHRS, CDR2 YFSETQ. This CDR3 is built from 15 residues. V dropped 4 bases and J dropped 8 bases, with 21 bases sitting between them. The CDR3 coding sequence is TGCGCCAGCAGCCCGACCGGGACGCCCGAGCAAGGCTACACCTTC. Protein product: CASSPTGTPEQGYTF. The entire variable domain, with the rest obtained from reference TRBV5-1 and TRBJ1-2, is as follows: KAGVTQTPRYLIKTRGQQVTLSCSPISGHRSVSWYQQTPGQGLQFLFEYFSETQRNKGNFPGRFSGRQFSNSRSEMNVSTLELGDSALYLCASSPTGTPEQGYTFGSGTRLTVV.

This clone was seen repeatedly, ten times or more. The chain employs TRBV5-1 and TRBJ1-6, with a possible D match to TRBD1 (5 bases). The germline CDR1 and CDR2 sequences are SGHRS and YFSETQ. V shed 0 bases and J shed 6 bases, with 10 bases lying between them. This CDR3 contains 15 residues. The CDR3 DNA reads TGCGCCAGCAGCTTGGGAGGGGTAGGTAATTCACCCCTCCACTTT. As protein: CASSLGGVGNSPLHF.